This T cell receptor beta chain was observed in a study of Ad26.COV2.S vaccination and SARS-CoV-2 variants. In the study overall: The vaccine Ad26.COV2.S was put into the muscle once, or twice with 56 days between.

This CDR3 region has 15 residues. Trimming took off 3 bases at V and 0 bases at J, with 10 bases between the two ends. The germline V gene encodes CDR1 SGDLS and CDR2 YYNGEE. Treatment given: some 20 received Ad26.COV2.S at low or high dose, single or two shots; 5 received placebo; per-sample allocation not given. Vaccine and placebo recipients were sampled on day 63 after the first injection. Some clones are missing from TCRdb's copy, which holds only in-frame ones; the method was immunoSEQ multiplex PCR. The sample records 350,000 to 500,000 clones, roughly 90% being singletons. The sequence derives from a person aged 18-60 years who received the Ad26.COV2.S COVID-19 vaccine or a placebo. The chain has TRBV9 and TRBJ1-3; no firm D call. The sample in question was peripheral blood, obtained in a trial of Ad26.COV2.S vaccine versus placebo. DNA for the CDR3: TGTGCCAGCAGCGCCAGCGGGAGCTCTGGAAACACCATATATTTT. It encodes CASSASGSSGNTIYF.